The rows below give T cell receptor beta chains drawn from one sample of a study of blood T cell repertoires in COVID-19. TCRdb keeps only in-frame clones here, not all; method: immunoSEQ multiplex PCR. This table holds 55,000 to 90,000 clones, about 90% found once. Sequenced input: peripheral blood. These receptors were obtained from a human donor with active COVID-19. The donor label of this sample is uncertain. Each CDR3 is given with its conserved first and last residue. Each record gives: clone size, V gene, J gene, D gene, CDR3 protein, CDR3 DNA. D genes are given only for firm matches. A row's size may be missing; if present it is once, few, many or a size class.

-,TRBV9,TRBJ2-2,-,CASSVRPDTLRGTGELFF,TGTGCCAGCAGCGTACGCCCGGACACGCTAAGGGGCACCGGGGAGCTGTTTTTT
-,TRBV27,TRBJ2-4,TRBD1,CASSEGALAKNIQYF,TGTGCCAGCAGTGAGGGGGCACTAGCCAAAAACATTCAGTACTTC
-,TRBV30,TRBJ2-2,TRBD1,CAWTRKGQAGGELFF,TGTGCCTGGACAAGGAAAGGACAGGCCGGCGGGGAGCTGTTTTTT
-,TRBV5-6,TRBJ1-1,TRBD1,CASSLTGGPNTEAFF,TGTGCCAGCAGCTTGACAGGGGGCCCGAACACTGAAGCTTTCTTT
-,TRBV5-3,TRBJ1-6,-,CARSKFSRRDSSHNSPLHF,TGTGCCAGAAGTAAGTTCAGTAGAAGGGACTCCAGTCATAATTCACCCCTCCACTTT
-,TRBV19,TRBJ2-1,TRBD2,CASNVAGSYNEQFF,TGTGCCAGTAACGTAGCGGGGTCCTACAATGAGCAGTTCTTC
-,TRBV7-2,TRBJ2-7,-,CASNPYPPSYEQYF,TGTGCCAGCAACCCATACCCCCCGAGCTACGAGCAGTACTTC
-,TRBV11-2,TRBJ2-1,TRBD2,CASRAGLGFSEQFF,TGTGCCAGCAGGGCGGGACTAGGTTTTAGTGAGCAGTTCTTC
-,TRBV30,TRBJ2-3,TRBD1,CAWSVKGAATDTQYF,TGTGCCTGGAGTGTAAAGGGGGCGGCTACAGATACGCAGTATTTT
-,TRBV24-1,TRBJ2-7,TRBD1,CATQDRGRGEQYF,TGTGCCACTCAAGACAGGGGGCGAGGCGAGCAGTACTTC
-,TRBV9,TRBJ2-7,TRBD2,CASSVDGGGKEQYF,TGTGCCAGCAGCGTAGACGGGGGAGGGAAGGAGCAGTACTTC
-,TRBV27,TRBJ2-3,TRBD1,CASRNRRDRAPDTQYF,TGTGCCAGCAGAAATAGAAGGGACAGGGCCCCAGATACGCAGTATTTT
-,TRBV7-2,TRBJ2-1,TRBD1,CASTRDRVGDEQFF,TGTGCCAGCACCCGGGACAGGGTGGGCGATGAGCAGTTCTTC
-,TRBV24-1,TRBJ2-2,-,CATGPRNANTGELFF,TGTGCCACCGGCCCCCGTAACGCGAACACCGGGGAGCTGTTTTTT
once,TRBV28,TRBJ2-1,TRBD2,CASSPSLRGNEQFF,TGTGCCAGCAGTCCTTCTTTGCGGGGGAATGAGCAGTTCTTC
-,TRBV4-3,TRBJ1-1,-,CASSEDYGPKGTEAFF,TGCGCCAGCAGCGAAGATTATGGGCCAAAGGGGACTGAAGCTTTCTTT
-,TRBV28,TRBJ1-4,-,CASSFKLTNEKLFF,TGTGCCAGCAGTTTTAAACTCACTAATGAAAAACTGTTTTTT
-,TRBV13,TRBJ2-7,-,CASSSRRGSYEQYF,TGTGCCAGCAGCTCGCGTCGAGGGAGTTACGAGCAGTACTTC
-,TRBV9,TRBJ2-5,TRBD2,CASSPRTRSSQYF,TGTGCCAGCAGCCCCCGGACTAGGTCGTCCCAGTACTTC
-,TRBV25-1,TRBJ1-1,-,CASSALLTGNTEAFF,TGTGCCAGCAGTGCCCTGTTAACAGGGAACACTGAAGCTTTCTTT
-,TRBV18,TRBJ1-1,-,CASSPLQGSEAFF,TGTGCCAGCTCACCACTACAGGGTTCTGAAGCTTTCTTT
-,TRBV28,TRBJ1-5,TRBD1,CASSNTGGVHQPQHF,TGTGCCAGCAGCAATACAGGGGGCGTCCATCAGCCCCAGCATTTT
few,TRBV7-2,TRBJ2-2,TRBD2,CANRGAGGTGELFF,TGTGCCAACCGGGGGGCGGGAGGTACCGGGGAGCTGTTTTTT
-,TRBV2,TRBJ2-5,-,CASRGLSEVETQYF,TGTGCCAGCAGGGGGCTTTCCGAAGTCGAGACCCAGTACTTC
-,TRBV14,TRBJ2-1,TRBD2,CASSQYSGGHNEQFF,TGTGCCAGCAGCCAATATAGCGGGGGCCACAATGAGCAGTTCTTC
-,TRBV24-1,TRBJ2-1,-,CAAARGSEQFF,TGTGCCGCGGCTCGGGGGAGTGAGCAGTTCTTC
-,TRBV5-4,TRBJ2-2,-,CASSLGRGPTGELFF,TGTGCCAGCAGCTTGGGACGTGGGCCCACCGGGGAGCTGTTTTTT
-,TRBV6-2/TRBV6-3,TRBJ2-7,-,CASSYAGAGYEQYF,TGTGCCAGCAGTTATGCAGGGGCTGGGTACGAGCAGTACTTC
-,TRBV3-1/TRBV3-2,TRBJ2-7,-,CASSQAFLYEQYF,TGTGCCAGCAGCCAAGCGTTTCTTTACGAGCAGTACTTC
-,TRBV18,TRBJ2-7,-,CASSPGGSVTYEQYF,TGTGCCAGCTCACCAGGTGGGAGCGTTACCTACGAGCAGTACTTC
-,TRBV2,TRBJ1-5,TRBD1,CASRARTGLGNQPQHF,TGTGCCAGCAGGGCTAGGACAGGGTTGGGCAATCAGCCCCAGCATTTT
-,TRBV11-3,TRBJ2-1,-,CASSPRGGDNNEQFF,TGTGCCAGCAGTCCCCGAGGCGGGGATAACAATGAGCAGTTCTTC
-,TRBV6-5,TRBJ2-1,-,CASSYSRANEQFF,TGTGCCAGCAGTTACTCGAGAGCTAATGAGCAGTTCTTC
-,TRBV6-5,TRBJ2-2,-,CASRPRRADTGELFF,TGTGCCAGCAGGCCGCGGAGGGCGGACACCGGGGAGCTGTTTTTT
-,TRBV11-2,TRBJ2-1,TRBD1,CASSLSRDRRNEQFF,TGTGCCAGCAGCTTATCCCGGGACAGAAGAAATGAGCAGTTCTTC
-,TRBV5-1,TRBJ1-4,-,CASSRGAPNEKLFF,TGCGCCAGCAGCCGGGGAGCCCCGAATGAAAAACTGTTTTTT
-,TRBV21-1,TRBJ2-1,-,CASSKDGLAGVDEQFF,TGTGCCAGCAGCAAAGACGGGCTAGCGGGAGTCGATGAGCAGTTCTTC
-,TRBV30,TRBJ2-1,-,CAWSGLLASYNEQFF,TGTGCCTGGAGTGGACTCCTAGCCTCCTACAATGAGCAGTTCTTC
-,TRBV24-1,TRBJ2-3,TRBD2,CATSGQSGGAGTDTQYF,TGTGCCACCAGTGGGCAAAGCGGGGGCGCCGGCACAGATACGCAGTATTTT
-,TRBV7-2,TRBJ2-7,-,CASSSSGRSYEQYF,TGTGCCAGCAGCTCTTCAGGGAGGTCCTACGAGCAGTACTTC
few,TRBV4-3,TRBJ1-6,TRBD1,CASSPYDRAMNSPLHF,TGCGCCAGCAGCCCGTACGACAGGGCCATGAATTCACCCCTCCACTTT
-,TRBV7-6,TRBJ2-1,TRBD2,CASSLVPLAGGRDEQFF,TGTGCCAGCAGCTTAGTGCCCCTAGCGGGAGGTCGAGATGAGCAGTTCTTC
-,TRBV2,TRBJ2-1,-,CASSALSATTYNEQFF,TGTGCCAGCAGTGCCCTCTCTGCGACTACCTACAATGAGCAGTTCTTC
-,TRBV20-1,TRBJ2-1,-,CSASSTDSYSYNEQFF,TGCAGTGCTAGTTCAACGGACTCGTACTCCTACAATGAGCAGTTCTTC
-,TRBV19,TRBJ2-5,-,CARRGRTQETQYF,TGTGCCAGAAGAGGGCGGACCCAAGAGACCCAGTACTTC
-,TRBV28,TRBJ1-5,-,CASSSFPADDSNQPQHF,TGTGCCAGCAGTAGTTTTCCGGCGGATGATAGCAATCAGCCCCAGCATTTT
-,TRBV27,TRBJ1-4,-,CASRRANEKLFF,TGTGCCAGCAGAAGAGCTAATGAAAAACTGTTTTTT
-,TRBV5-5,TRBJ2-7,-,CASSLDFRVSRSSSYEQYF,TGTGCCAGCAGCTTGGATTTCAGGGTATCTCGCTCAAGCTCCTACGAGCAGTACTTC
-,TRBV7-9,TRBJ2-7,-,CASSLQEDWTYEQYF,TGTGCCAGCAGCTTACAGGAGGACTGGACCTACGAGCAGTACTTC
-,TRBV6-5,TRBJ1-1,-,CASSYSSGANTEAFF,TGTGCCAGCAGTTACTCGTCAGGGGCGAACACTGAAGCTTTCTTT
-,TRBV5-5,TRBJ2-3,TRBD1,CASSQGASTDTQYF,TGTGCCAGCAGCCAGGGGGCTTCCACAGATACGCAGTATTTT
-,TRBV7-9,TRBJ2-1,TRBD2,CASRKTSGSYNEQFF,TGTGCCAGCAGAAAAACTAGCGGCTCCTACAATGAGCAGTTCTTC
-,TRBV2,TRBJ1-6,-,CASSEGQPHSPLHF,TGTGCCAGCAGTGAAGGACAGCCCCATTCACCCCTCCACTTT
once,TRBV5-6,TRBJ2-5,-,CASSLFHRELETQYF,TGTGCCAGCAGCTTGTTCCACAGGGAGTTGGAGACCCAGTACTTC
-,TRBV7-8,TRBJ2-1,-,CASSFSGERNEQFF,TGTGCCAGCAGCTTCTCAGGGGAGCGGAATGAGCAGTTCTTC
-,TRBV7-9,TRBJ2-1,-,CATWGGAAYNEQFF,TGTGCCACCTGGGGCGGCGCCGCCTACAATGAGCAGTTCTTC
-,TRBV28,TRBJ2-7,-,CASSLWQGTYEQYF,TGTGCCAGCAGTTTATGGCAGGGGACCTACGAGCAGTACTTC
-,TRBV9,TRBJ2-1,-,CASSPVSNEQFF,TGTGCCAGCAGCCCCGTGAGCAATGAGCAGTTCTTC